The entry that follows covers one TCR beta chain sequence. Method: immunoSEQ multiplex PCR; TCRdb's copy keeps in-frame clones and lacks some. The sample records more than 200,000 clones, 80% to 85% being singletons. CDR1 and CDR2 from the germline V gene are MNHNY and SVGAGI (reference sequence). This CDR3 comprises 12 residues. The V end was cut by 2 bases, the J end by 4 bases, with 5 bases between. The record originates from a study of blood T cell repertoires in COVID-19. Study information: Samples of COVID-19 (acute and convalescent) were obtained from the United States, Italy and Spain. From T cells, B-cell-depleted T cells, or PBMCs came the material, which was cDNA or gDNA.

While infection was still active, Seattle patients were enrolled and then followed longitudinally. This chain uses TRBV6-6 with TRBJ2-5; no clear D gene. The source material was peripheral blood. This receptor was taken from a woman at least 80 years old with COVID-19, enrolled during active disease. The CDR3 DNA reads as TGTGCCAGCAGTTACCCGAGAGAGACCCAGTACTTC. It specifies CASSYPRETQYF.